One and the same sample provided the 22 T cell receptor beta chains below, sequenced in a study of response to subunit inactivated influenza vaccine. One entry per CDR3 protein results from TCRdb running MiXCR on the RT-PCR reads. This sample carries hundreds of thousands of distinct CDR3 sequences, over 11% of them seen once, and the ten largest clones take less than 9%. The sequencing here drew on PBMCs from blood, taken around 14 days before vaccination. The receptors were sampled from a man aged 50 to 59 who received an inactivated influenza vaccine.

This clonotype was observed a handful of times. The chain employs TRBV29-1 and TRBJ1-3; D is undetermined. The germline CDR1 and CDR2 sequences are SQVTM and ANQGSEA. V was cut by 7 bases and J by 1 base, with 14 bases left in between. The CDR3 spans 14 residues. CDR3 DNA sequence: TGCAGCGCCCAACACGCCATGTCTGGAAACACCATATATTTT. This gives the protein CSAQHAMSGNTIYF. The variable domain in full, with the rest retrieved from reference TRBV29-1 and TRBJ1-3, is SAVISQKPSRDICQRGTSLTIQCQVDSQVTMMFWYRQQPGQSLTLIATANQGSEATYESGFVIDKFPISRPNLTFSTLTVSNMSPEDSSIYLCSAQHAMSGNTIYFGEGSWLTVV.

The chain has TRBV29-1 and TRBJ2-7; D may be TRBD2 (5 bases). V dropped 3 bases and J dropped 4 bases, with 13 bases sitting between them. This CDR3 is built from 13 residues. Germline V gene sequence: CDR1 SQVTM, CDR2 ANQGSEA. The CDR3 DNA is TGCAGCGTTGAGGTCGAGGGTTTGTACGAGCAGTACTTC. Its translation is CSVEVEGLYEQYF.

This clonotype has a handful of counts. The J gene is TRBJ1-1, the V gene TRBV4-1; 7 bases map to TRBD1. The CDR3 sequence is 15 residues long. J was trimmed by 4 bases and V by 2 bases; bases with no gene match: 7. Germline CDR1 reads MGHRA; CDR2 reads YSYEKL. The CDR3 loop reads CASSQNGQVGTEAFF. The CDR3 DNA reads as TGCGCCAGCAGCCAAAACGGACAGGTGGGCACTGAAGCTTTCTTT.

This clonotype was seen more than once but under ten times. The chain recombines TRBV9 with TRBJ2-1; TRBD2 matches 7 bases. Germline values: CDR1 SGDLS, CDR2 YYNGEE. CDR3 length: 18 residues. Losses at the gene ends were 0 bases for V and 0 bases for J; bases not matched to a gene: 9. The CDR3 protein is CASSVAPGGSYSYNEQFF. The CDR3 DNA reads as TGTGCCAGCAGCGTAGCTCCCGGCGGGAGTTACTCCTACAATGAGCAGTTCTTC.

The sample holds a few counts of this clonotype. The J gene is TRBJ2-5, the V gene TRBV6-1; 13 bases fit TRBD2. Trimming cost V 6 bases and J 4 bases; bases outside gene matches: 5. CDR1 is MNHNS, CDR2 SASEGT, per germline. The length of the CDR3 is 15 residues. CDR3 coding DNA: TGTGCCAGCAGGCGACTAGCGGGAGGTGCAGAGACCCAGTACTTC. Amino acids: CASRRLAGGAETQYF.

This clonotype was picked up a small number of times. The chain links TRBV6-1 to TRBJ1-1; D possibly corresponds to TRBD1 (5 bases). There are 14 residues in the CDR3. CDR1 is MNHNS and CDR2 is SASEGT in the germline V gene. V shed 7 bases and J shed 0 bases, with 12 bases lying between them. The CDR3 protein is CASTRTTLNTEAFF. CDR3 nucleotide sequence: TGTGCCAGCACAAGGACAACGTTGAACACTGAAGCTTTCTTT.

This clonotype is a singleton in its sample. The chain couples TRBV20-1 to TRBJ2-7; D remains ambiguous. This CDR3 has 14 residues. CDR1 DFQATT and CDR2 SNEGSKA come from the germline V gene (reference sequence). V was trimmed by 5 bases and J by 5 bases, leaving 19 bases between them. The CDR3 sequence: CSALRRLIHHEQYF. CDR3 nucleotide sequence: TGCAGTGCTCTCCGTCGCCTAATACACCACGAGCAGTACTTC.

The genes are TRBV12-3 or TRBV12-4 and TRBJ2-2, with D maybe TRBD1 (6 bases). Trimming took off 6 bases at V and 4 bases at J, with 12 bases between the two ends. The CDR3 contains 14 residues. CDR3 residues: CASRATGSTGELFF. The CDR3 DNA reads TGTGCCAGCAGAGCTACAGGGTCCACCGGGGAGCTGTTTTTT.

The chain joins TRBV3-1 to TRBJ2-1; TRBD2 agrees at 8 bases. The germline V gene encodes CDR1 LGHDT and CDR2 YNNKEL (reference sequence). The V and J ends lost 1 base and 3 bases, in that order; junction bases with no gene match: 5. The CDR3 is 16 amino acids. CDR3 residues: CASSQGSGRRYNEQFF. The CDR3 DNA reads TGTGCCAGCAGCCAAGGCAGCGGGAGACGCTACAATGAGCAGTTCTTC.

J is TRBJ2-2 and V is TRBV10-3, with 9 positions matching TRBD1. Germline V gene lookup returns CDR1 ENHRY and CDR2 SYGVKD. This CDR3 contains 16 residues. The V segment lost 8 bases and the J segment 7 bases; nucleotides outside the gene matches: 14. CDR3 in DNA: TGTGCCATCGCGGGTTTGGGGACAGGGAGCGGCGGGGAGCTGTTTTTT. Translating it yields CAIAGLGTGSGGELFF.

This clonotype was picked up a small number of times. This chain uses TRBV6-4 with TRBJ2-4; D is possibly TRBD2 (6 bases). Germline V gives CDR1 MRHNA, CDR2 SNTAGT. Trimming pared 2 bases from V and 4 bases from J, leaving 27 bases between. The CDR3 spans 20 residues. In nucleotides, the CDR3 is TGTGCCAGCAGTGACCCGGCCGCCCGTCGCAGAGCAAGCGGGAAAAACATTCAGTACTTC. Translating it yields CASSDPAARRRASGKNIQYF.

This clonotype appeared many times. This chain links TRBV20-1 with TRBJ2-3, with a weak D call TRBD2 (6 bases). This CDR3 spans 14 amino acids. The germline V and J ends were trimmed by 5 bases and 0 bases, with 12 bases remaining between them. Germline V gives CDR1 DFQATT, CDR2 SNEGSKA (reference sequence). CDR3 sequence (DNA): TGCAGTGCTGGCTCTAGCGTAAGCACAGATACGCAGTATTTT. Its protein is CSAGSSVSTDTQYF.

The chain recombines TRBV6-1 with TRBJ2-7; TRBD1 agrees at 8 bases. Germline values: CDR1 MNHNS, CDR2 SASEGT. V lost 10 bases to trimming and J lost 2 bases; unmatched junction nucleotides: 7. This CDR3 spans 13 amino acids. The CDR3 coding sequence is TGTGCCACGTGGTACAGGGGGGCCTACGAGCAGTACTTC. As protein: CATWYRGAYEQYF.

This clonotype was picked up many times. The chain joins TRBV29-1 to TRBJ2-3; D not resolved. Trimming left V 8 bases short and J 6 bases short, with 12 bases between. The CDR3 loop spans 11 amino acids. CDR1 is SQVTM and CDR2 is ANQGSEA in the germline V gene. CDR3: CSPGHGDTQYF. The DNA for the CDR3 is TGCAGCCCGGGCCATGGGGATACGCAGTATTTT.

V is TRBV11-2 and J is TRBJ2-5; D uncertain. The CDR3 has 15 amino acids. Germline CDR1 is SGHAT and CDR2 is FQNNGV. The V gene lost 1 base and the J gene lost 2 bases, with 11 bases spanning the gap. The CDR3 protein is CASSLVDMTQETQYF. The CDR3 bases are TGTGCCAGCAGCTTAGTCGACATGACGCAAGAGACCCAGTACTTC.

This clonotype was seen at least ten times. The V and J genes are TRBV20-1 and TRBJ2-1; 7 bases map to TRBD2. Germline values: CDR1 DFQATT, CDR2 SNEGSKA (reference sequence). The V and J ends lost 4 bases and 6 bases, in that order; junction bases with no gene match: 6. The CDR3 length is 13 residues. In DNA, the CDR3 is TGCAGTGCTAATCGGGGGGTCATCAATGAGCAGTTCTTC. Its protein product is CSANRGVINEQFF.

This clonotype was seen at least ten times. This sequence joins TRBV6-1 and TRBJ2-2; TRBD1 matches 7 bases. Germline CDR1 and CDR2: MNHNS and SASEGT. This CDR3 has 17 amino acids. V shed 7 bases and J 3 bases; nucleotides not matched to a gene: 14. The CDR3 reads CASTGIHRGPDTGELFF. DNA for the CDR3: TGTGCCAGCACCGGAATACATAGGGGGCCTGACACCGGGGAGCTGTTTTTT.

In its sample, this clonotype was seen a few times. The J gene is TRBJ2-7, the V gene TRBV28; TRBD2 matches 8 bases. The junction had 7 bases not matched to a gene; V was cut back by 3 bases and J by 6 bases. Germline CDR1 reads MDHEN; CDR2 reads SYDVKM. This CDR3 region has 14 residues. The CDR3 spells CASSFPGRGREQYF. Here the CDR3 DNA reads TGTGCCAGCAGTTTCCCCGGGAGGGGTCGCGAGCAGTACTTC.

This clonotype was picked up a small number of times. The chain uses TRBV15 and TRBJ2-7; D is perhaps TRBD1 or TRBD2 (5 bases each). In germline, CDR1 is LNHNV, CDR2 YYDKDF (reference sequence). Trimming pared 9 bases from V and 5 bases from J, leaving 17 bases between. The CDR3 covers 13 residues. CDR3 loop: CATRGSSSHEQYF. The CDR3, as DNA: TGTGCCACGAGGGGTTCGAGTTCTCACGAGCAGTACTTC.

The chain carries TRBV20-1 and TRBJ1-2; no firm D call. The CDR3 contains 12 residues. The germline CDR1 and CDR2 sequences are DFQATT and SNEGSKA (reference sequence). Trimming pared 1 base from V and 5 bases from J, leaving 8 bases between. The CDR3 DNA is TGCAGTGCTAGAGTAACAGTATATGGCTACACCTTC. This codes for CSARVTVYGYTF.

This clonotype was seen a few times. V usage is TRBV4-1 and J usage is TRBJ1-5; D may be TRBD1 (6 bases). This CDR3 region has 15 residues. CDR1 and CDR2 (germline): MGHRA, YSYEKL. V shed 0 bases and J shed 4 bases, with 10 bases lying between them. The CDR3 nucleotides read TGCGCCAGCAGCCAAGAAAAGGGGGAGAATCAGCCCCAGCATTTT. It is translated as CASSQEKGENQPQHF.

This chain joins TRBV7-9 and TRBJ1-3, with 7 bases aligning to TRBD1. V lost 5 bases and J lost 0; bases outside the gene matches: 7. Germline V gene sequence: CDR1 SEHNR, CDR2 FQNEAQ (reference sequence). The CDR3 is made up of 16 amino acids. The CDR3 sequence is CASSLRGQASGNTIYF. CDR3 sequence (DNA): TGTGCCAGCAGCCTAAGAGGACAGGCCTCTGGAAACACCATATATTTT. Variable domain in full (rest from reference TRBV7-9 and TRBJ1-3): DTGVSQNPRHKITKRGQNVTFRCDPISEHNRLYWYRQTLGQGPEFLTYFQNEAQLEKSRLLSDRFSAERPKGSFSTLEIQRTEQGDSAMYLCASSLRGQASGNTIYFGEGSWLTVV.